These T cell receptor beta chains were read from a single sample in a study of T cell responses to AZD1222 COVID-19 vaccine. TCRdb's copy holds only in-frame clones and misses some; the assay was immunoSEQ multiplex PCR. The sample has 150,000 or so clones; roughly 92% are singletons. The specimen was peripheral blood, collected on day 0 of AZD1222 vaccination. The origin of the receptors is an adult in good health. CDR3s include the opening cysteine and the closing phenylalanine or tryptophan. The order of the fields is V gene, CDR3 protein.

>TRBV4-1
CASSPRRTGREQYF
>TRBV27
CASSLFGTGGYEQYF
>TRBV20-1
CSASEGSNQPQHF
>TRBV14
CASSQGQGSSSPLHF
>TRBV7-9
CASSSGQGIPLHF
>TRBV5-1
CASSSGPGGTEAFF
>TRBV5-4
CASSLETFTDTQYF
>TRBV7-2
CASSFQTGDSNQPQHF
>TRBV11-2
CASSAGQGLSYEQYF
>TRBV28
CASGSSADNEQFF
>TRBV5-1
CASSPRGTEAFF
>TRBV11-1
CASSSPRFVGNEQFF
>TRBV5-1
CASSLLMTGGHEQYF
>TRBV3-1/TRBV3-2
CASSRGTGGGTEAFF
>TRBV7-9
CASSPTSGRIGYEQFF
>TRBV19
CASKSTGGRNYGYTF
>TRBV15
CATSREESSYNEQFF
>TRBV5-1
CASSLRLAGAGELFF
>TRBV28
CASSLSQGQNQPQHF
>TRBV6-4
CASSKWGQDSYNEQFF
>TRBV2
CASRGTGLSSGANVLTF
>TRBV28
CASSFRVSNTEAFF
>TRBV7-9
CASSLVGDMNYGYTF
>TRBV7-2
CASSLGPAYSNQPQHF
>TRBV11-3
CASSSRGRADTQYF
>TRBV7-9
CASSSGPEQKLFF
>TRBV6-5
CASSYNRQASVAFF
>TRBV6-5
CASSYSGTGNEKLFF
>TRBV29-1
CSVEGRGRSYNEQFF
>TRBV28
CASEGTATNEKLFF
>TRBV19
CASSHRGANYGYTF
>TRBV24-1
CATSDFGGRGYTF
>TRBV19
CATQQGVHSPLHF
>TRBV11-2
CASSWPRTGDSPLHF
>TRBV12-3/TRBV12-4
CASSSVDEQYF
>TRBV6-1
CASSEKSPLHF
>TRBV6-1
CASSELDISYEQYF
>TRBV10-3
CAISASRTGNQPQHF
>TRBV7-6
CASSLRVQGFMSGELFF
>TRBV21-1
CASSIGLGTTNEKLFF
>TRBV2
CASSERGTGAMGHQPQHF